One and the same sample provided the 6 T cell receptor beta chains below, sequenced in a study of blood T cell repertoires in COVID-19. The repertoire was sequenced with immunoSEQ multiplex PCR; TCRdb's copy has only in-frame clones and lacks some. In the table there are roughly 6,800 clones, roughly 88% of which are singletons. Sequenced: peripheral blood. Receptor source: a human donor with active COVID-19. The donor label of this sample is uncertain.

J is TRBJ1-1 and V is TRBV7-2; 9 bases align to TRBD1. CDR3 size: 16 residues. The ends lost 3 bases at V and 5 bases at J; junction bases unmatched: 10. From germline, CDR1 is SGHTA and CDR2 FQGNSA. The CDR3 coding sequence is TGTGCCAGCAGCTTGAGCACAGGGGGCGGCGGGACTGAAGCTTTCTTT. Translating it yields CASSLSTGGGGTEAFF.

Only one count was recorded for this clone. The chain joins TRBV10-2 to TRBJ1-2, with TRBD1 matching over 10 bases. CDR1 WSHSY and CDR2 SAAADI come from the germline V gene. The CDR3 length is 12 residues. J was trimmed by 7 bases and V by 8 bases; bases with no gene match: 4. CDR3 sequence: CASGTGDFGYTF. The CDR3 nucleotides read TGCGCCAGCGGGACAGGGGACTTTGGCTACACCTTC.

The V call is TRBV9, the J call TRBJ1-1; 7 nucleotides align to TRBD1. Trimming took 5 bases from V and 0 from J; bases not matched to a gene: 16. The germline CDR1 and CDR2 sequences are SGDLS and YYNGEE. The CDR3 has 18 amino acids. The CDR3: CASSPPGQGDKLNTEAFF. DNA of the CDR3: TGTGCCAGCAGTCCGCCCGGGCAGGGGGATAAGCTGAACACTGAAGCTTTCTTT. The full variable domain, in which reference TRBV9 and TRBJ1-1 provide the parts outside the CDR3, is DSGVTQTPKHLITATGQRVTLRCSPRSGDLSVYWYQQSLDQGLQFLIQYYNGEERAKGNILERFSAQQFPDLHSELNLSSLELGDSALYFCASSPPGQGDKLNTEAFFGQGTRLTVV.

The V gene is TRBV19, the J gene TRBJ2-1; weak D call: TRBD1 (7 bases). V was pared by 7 bases and J by 0 bases, with 13 bases between. Germline V lookup: CDR1 LNHDA, CDR2 SQIVND (reference sequence). This CDR3 has 15 amino acids. The CDR3 DNA sequence: TGTGCCAGTAAGGCGGGACAGAGCTCCTACAATGAGCAGTTCTTC. Translated: CASKAGQSSYNEQFF.

This clone has only one observation. Here the CDR3 reads CASSPRGADTQYF. The CDR3 DNA is TGTGCCAGCTCACCCAGGGGGGCAGATACGCAGTATTTT. This rearrangement joins TRBV18 to TRBJ2-3; a weak D match, TRBD1 (7 bases). The V gene's germline CDR1 is KGHSH and CDR2 LQKENI. This CDR3 region has 13 residues. Trimming left V 3 bases short and J 4 bases short, with 8 bases between.

The chain uses TRBV6-1 and TRBJ2-5, with 11 bases identical to TRBD2. The J segment lost 7 bases and the V segment lost 0 bases, leaving 4 bases of the junction unmatched. CDR3 length: 15 amino acids. Germline V gene data show CDR1 as MNHNS and CDR2 as SASEGT. The CDR3 here is CASSEATSGIGTQYF. Here the CDR3 DNA reads TGTGCCAGCAGTGAAGCGACTAGCGGGATCGGGACCCAGTACTTC.